In this sample, the clone carrying this T cell receptor beta chain turned up a few times. Its specificity is not known. These data are taken from a study of cytomegalovirus exposure and HLA in healthy donors. Study outcomes and limitations: It was assumed in the presence/absence analyses that sequencing depth was roughly uniform across donors.

In the PCR, 60 Vbeta and 13 Jbeta primers were used. Generated by immunoSEQ multiplex PCR, the TCRdb table keeps only in-frame clones and is missing some. Of around 170,000 clones listed, roughly 82% are singletons. Looked up from germline, CDR1 is LNHDA and CDR2 is SQIVND (reference sequence). The CDR3 extends over 13 amino acids. V trimming: 11 bases; J trimming: 5 bases; junction bases outside the gene matches: 10. The TCR originated in a man aged 40-50 years in good health and CMV-seronegative. The chain joins TRBV19 to TRBJ1-1, with 8 nucleotides matching TRBD1. Material: PBMCs. CDR3 DNA sequence: TGTGCCTCCGCAGGGGGCGTTCGGACTGAAGCTTTCTTT. As protein: CASAGGVRTEAFF.